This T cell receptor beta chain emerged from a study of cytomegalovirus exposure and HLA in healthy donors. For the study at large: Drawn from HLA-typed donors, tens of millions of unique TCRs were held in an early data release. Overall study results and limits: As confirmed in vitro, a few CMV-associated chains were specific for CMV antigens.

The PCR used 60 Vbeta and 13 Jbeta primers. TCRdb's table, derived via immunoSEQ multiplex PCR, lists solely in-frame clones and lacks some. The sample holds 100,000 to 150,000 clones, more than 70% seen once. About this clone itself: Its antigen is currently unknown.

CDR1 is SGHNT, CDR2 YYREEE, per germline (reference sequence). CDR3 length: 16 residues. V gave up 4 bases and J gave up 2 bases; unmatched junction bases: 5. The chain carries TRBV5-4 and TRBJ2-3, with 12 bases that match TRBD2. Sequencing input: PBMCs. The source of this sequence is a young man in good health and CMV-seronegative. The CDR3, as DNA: TGTGCCAGCAGCCGCCCTAGCGGGGGGGTCACAGATACGCAGTATTTT. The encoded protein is CASSRPSGGVTDTQYF.